A single sample is the source of the 8 T cell receptor beta chains below, sequenced in a study of STAT5B mutations in CD4+ large granular lymphocyte leukemia. Sequencing was performed with immunoSEQ multiplex PCR; in TCRdb, only in-frame clones are kept and a portion is missing. The sample has 32,000 or so clones; around 85% are singletons. The sample comprised CD4+ T cells from blood buffy coats. Every receptor here comes from a human donor in good health.

DNA of the CDR3: TGCGCCAGCAGCTTGCCCGGGGGGGAGGCTTTCTTT. This gives the protein CASSLPGGEAFF. The V call is TRBV5-1, the J call TRBJ1-1, with a tentative D call TRBD1 (5 bases). The germline CDR1 and CDR2 sequences are SGHRS and YFSETQ. V lost 1 base and J 11 bases, leaving 12 bases between the germline ends. The CDR3 contains 12 residues. The variable domain in full, completed from reference TRBV5-1 and TRBJ1-1, reads KAGVTQTPRYLIKTRGQQVTLSCSPISGHRSVSWYQQTPGQGLQFLFEYFSETQRNKGNFPGRFSGRQFSNSRSEMNVSTLELGDSALYLCASSLPGGEAFFGQGTRLTVV.

This clone was detected once. The chain recombines TRBV10-3 with TRBJ1-2; TRBD1 might be the D (5 bases). The V gene's germline CDR1 is ENHRY and CDR2 SYGVKD. This CDR3 is built from 15 residues. Trimming removed 10 bases from V and 5 bases from J, with 23 bases in between. CDR3 sequence: CANSWTMLSFYGYTF. The DNA for the CDR3 is TGTGCCAACTCATGGACAATGCTTTCCTTTTATGGCTACACCTTC.

The chain uses TRBV5-4 and TRBJ1-4; tentative D call: TRBD1 (5 bases). This CDR3 comprises 13 residues. CDR1 is SGHNT and CDR2 is YYREEE in the germline V gene (reference sequence). V was trimmed by 4 bases and J by 5 bases, leaving 9 bases between them. CDR3 protein: CASSAQGNEKLFF. Written as DNA, the CDR3 is TGTGCCAGCAGCGCCCAGGGAAATGAAAAACTGTTTTTT.

V is TRBV7-8 and J is TRBJ2-1; D perhaps matches TRBD2 (6 bases). Germline V lookup: CDR1 SGHVS, CDR2 FQNEAQ. The V and J ends lost 5 bases and 10 bases respectively, with 18 bases between them. CDR3 length: 14 amino acids. This CDR3 is CASSPGRTMEEQFF. CDR3 bases: TGTGCCAGCAGCCCGGGGCGGACTATGGAGGAGCAGTTCTTC.

J is TRBJ2-5 and V is TRBV28; either TRBD1 or TRBD2 may fit D (5 bases each). V lost 7 bases, J lost 1 base, and 10 bases lay in between. The CDR3 is 13 amino acids. Germline V gene data show CDR1 as MDHEN and CDR2 as SYDVKM. The chain's CDR3 is CASTKGTQETQYF. The DNA for the CDR3 is TGTGCCAGCACGAAGGGGACCCAAGAGACCCAGTACTTC.

The J gene is TRBJ1-3, the V gene TRBV18, with 8 bases fitting TRBD1. The V gene's germline CDR1 is KGHSH and CDR2 LQKENI. This CDR3 comprises 17 residues. Unmatched junction bases numbered 7, after V lost 3 bases and J lost 0 bases. The CDR3 DNA follows: TGTGCCAGCTCACCCAGACAGGGGACAAGCTCTGGAAACACCATATATTTT. Residues: CASSPRQGTSSGNTIYF.

The gene calls are TRBV5-1 and TRBJ2-7; D possibly matches TRBD1 or TRBD2 (5 bases each). Germline-derived CDR1 and CDR2 are SGHRS and YFSETQ. The CDR3 runs 17 residues. V was trimmed by 7 bases and J by 0 bases, leaving 23 bases between them. The CDR3 protein is CASFIREGSPYSYEQYF. CDR3 DNA: TGCGCCAGCTTCATCAGGGAAGGGAGCCCTTACTCCTACGAGCAGTACTTC.

The rearrangement links TRBV29-1 to TRBJ1-1, with 9 bases matching TRBD1. Trimming at V came to 7 bases and at J to 0 bases, leaving 3 bases not matched to a gene. This CDR3 is built from 13 residues. Per germline, CDR1 SQVTM and CDR2 ANQGSEA. CDR3 bases: TGCAGCGGCCACAGGGGGCTGAACACTGAAGCTTTCTTT. Translation: CSGHRGLNTEAFF.